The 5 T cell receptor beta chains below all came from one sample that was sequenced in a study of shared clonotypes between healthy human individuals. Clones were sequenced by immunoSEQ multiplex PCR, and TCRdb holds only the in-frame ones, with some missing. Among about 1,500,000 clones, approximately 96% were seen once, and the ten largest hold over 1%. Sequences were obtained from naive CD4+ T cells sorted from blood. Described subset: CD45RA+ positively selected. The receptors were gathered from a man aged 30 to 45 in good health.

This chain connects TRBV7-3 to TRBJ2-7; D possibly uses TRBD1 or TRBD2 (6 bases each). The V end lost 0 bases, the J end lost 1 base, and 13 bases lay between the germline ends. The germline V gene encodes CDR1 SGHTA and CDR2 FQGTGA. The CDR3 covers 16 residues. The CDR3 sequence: CASSLTGGTRSYEQYF. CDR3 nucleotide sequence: TGTGCCAGCAGCTTAACAGGGGGGACACGATCCTACGAGCAGTACTTC.

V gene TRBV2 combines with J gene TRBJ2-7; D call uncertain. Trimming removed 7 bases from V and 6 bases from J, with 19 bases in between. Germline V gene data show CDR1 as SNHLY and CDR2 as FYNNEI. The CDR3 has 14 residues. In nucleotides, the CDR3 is TGTGCCAGCAAAGAGTTGACTCCGCGCGGCGAGCAGTACTTC. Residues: CASKELTPRGEQYF.

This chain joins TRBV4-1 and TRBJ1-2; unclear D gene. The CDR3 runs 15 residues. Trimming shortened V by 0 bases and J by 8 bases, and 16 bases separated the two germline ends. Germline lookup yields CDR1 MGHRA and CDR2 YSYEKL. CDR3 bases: TGCGCCAGCAGCCAAGACGGAACCCGGTGGGGAGGCTACACCTTC. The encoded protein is CASSQDGTRWGGYTF.

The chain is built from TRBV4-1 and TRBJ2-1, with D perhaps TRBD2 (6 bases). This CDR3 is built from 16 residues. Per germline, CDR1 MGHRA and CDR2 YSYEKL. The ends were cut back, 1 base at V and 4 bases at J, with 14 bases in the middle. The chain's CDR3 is CASSQGIAASYNEQFF. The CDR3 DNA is TGCGCCAGCAGCCAAGGAATAGCGGCCTCTTACAATGAGCAGTTCTTC.

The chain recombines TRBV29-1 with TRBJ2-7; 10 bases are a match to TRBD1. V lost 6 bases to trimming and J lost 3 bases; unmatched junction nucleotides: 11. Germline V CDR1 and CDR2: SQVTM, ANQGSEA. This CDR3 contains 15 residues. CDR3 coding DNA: TGCAGCGTCGAAAAACGGGGACAGGGGATCTACGAGCAGTACTTC. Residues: CSVEKRGQGIYEQYF.